This TCR beta chain appears in the sequencing data of a study of control samples from healthy donors and cancer patients. CDR3 size: 19 residues. Trimming stripped 3 bases from V and 4 bases from J, with 27 bases between. Looked up from germline, CDR1 is DFQATT and CDR2 is SNEGSKA (reference sequence). Clones were sequenced by immunoSEQ multiplex PCR, and TCRdb holds only the in-frame ones, with some missing. The sample includes about 55,000 clones, about 95% of them seen just once. The TCR originated in a man aged 30 to 39 in good health. The V and J genes are TRBV20-1 and TRBJ2-2, with D perhaps assigned TRBD1 or TRBD2 (6 bases each). Material for sequencing was blood. The CDR3 DNA sequence: TGCAGTGCTAGTATCTCCGGCTGCCGGGGGCGAGGCCCCACCGGGGAGCTGTTTTTT. This encodes CSASISGCRGRGPTGELFF.